The rows below give T cell receptor beta chains drawn from one sample of a study of cytomegalovirus exposure and HLA in healthy donors. Assay: immunoSEQ multiplex PCR; the TCRdb copy retains only in-frame clones and omits some. The data contain roughly 150,000 clones, about 96% of them singletons. Sample: PBMCs. These receptors were obtained from a woman in her late teens or twenties in good health and CMV-seronegative. Each CDR3 is given with its conserved first and last residue. The D gene is left open where the match is weak. Not all rows give a size; the values are once, few, many and, for expanded clones, a class.

CDR3 protein: CASSDLVGGAYNEQFF
CDR3 DNA: TGTGCCAGCAGTGACCTCGTCGGGGGGGCCTACAATGAGCAGTTCTTC
clone size: .
D gene: TRBD2
V gene: TRBV27
J gene: TRBJ2-1

CDR3 protein: CATSRDRGGQDEQFF
CDR3 DNA: TGTGCCACCAGCAGAGATCGAGGGGGCCAGGATGAGCAGTTCTTC
clone size: .
D gene: TRBD1
V gene: TRBV15
J gene: TRBJ2-1

CDR3 protein: CAISRTNGEGQPQHF
CDR3 DNA: TGTGCCATCAGTCGAACTAACGGGGAGGGTCAGCCCCAGCATTTT
clone size: .
D gene: .
V gene: TRBV10-3
J gene: TRBJ1-5

CDR3 protein: CAWDRGQETQYF
CDR3 DNA: TGTGCCTGGGACAGGGGCCAAGAGACCCAGTACTTC
clone size: .
D gene: TRBD1
V gene: TRBV30
J gene: TRBJ2-5

CDR3 protein: CASHSTGGRGYTF
CDR3 DNA: TGTGCCAGCCATTCAACAGGGGGCAGGGGCTACACCTTC
clone size: .
D gene: TRBD1
V gene: TRBV6-5
J gene: TRBJ1-2

CDR3 protein: CASSQDDRPTYEQYF
CDR3 DNA: TGCGCCAGCAGCCAAGACGACAGGCCAACCTACGAGCAGTACTTC
clone size: .
D gene: .
V gene: TRBV4-3
J gene: TRBJ2-7

CDR3 protein: CASSVGLPRTGELFF
CDR3 DNA: TGTGCCAGCAGTGTAGGTCTACCCAGGACCGGGGAGCTGTTTTTT
clone size: .
D gene: .
V gene: TRBV2
J gene: TRBJ2-2

CDR3 protein: CASSSRQGLRGIYGYTF
CDR3 DNA: TGTGCCAGCAGCTCGAGACAGGGGTTGAGAGGTATCTATGGCTACACCTTC
clone size: .
D gene: TRBD1
V gene: TRBV5-6
J gene: TRBJ1-2

CDR3 protein: CASGLAAGVQPQHF
CDR3 DNA: TGTGCTAGTGGTTTGGCAGCAGGGGTTCAGCCCCAGCATTTT
clone size: .
D gene: .
V gene: TRBV12-5
J gene: TRBJ1-5

CDR3 protein: CASSNGQAPPNTQYF
CDR3 DNA: TGTGCCAGCAGCAATGGACAGGCTCCCCCGAATACGCAGTATTTT
clone size: once
D gene: .
V gene: TRBV21-1
J gene: TRBJ2-3

CDR3 protein: CASSLEWTTGTYEQYF
CDR3 DNA: TGTGCCAGCAGCTTAGAGTGGACAACCGGAACCTACGAGCAGTACTTC
clone size: .
D gene: .
V gene: TRBV11-2
J gene: TRBJ2-7

CDR3 protein: CASSLGTSGGGSYEQYF
CDR3 DNA: TGCGCCAGCAGCCTCGGGACTAGCGGGGGGGGATCCTACGAGCAGTACTTC
clone size: .
D gene: TRBD2
V gene: TRBV4-1
J gene: TRBJ2-7

CDR3 protein: CASSYAVRETQYF
CDR3 DNA: TGTGCCAGCAGTTACGCAGTCCGCGAGACCCAGTACTTC
clone size: .
D gene: .
V gene: TRBV6-5
J gene: TRBJ2-5

CDR3 protein: CAGSRDRGTDTQYF
CDR3 DNA: TGTGCCGGCAGCCGGGACAGGGGCACAGATACGCAGTATTTT
clone size: .
D gene: TRBD1
V gene: TRBV11-2
J gene: TRBJ2-3

CDR3 protein: CASSQVFGTGEEQYF
CDR3 DNA: TGTGCCAGCAGCCAAGTGTTCGGGACAGGGGAAGAGCAGTACTTC
clone size: .
D gene: TRBD1
V gene: TRBV4-2
J gene: TRBJ2-7

CDR3 protein: CASSRLTENTEAFF
CDR3 DNA: TGCGCCAGCAGCCGCCTAACCGAGAATACTGAAGCTTTCTTT
clone size: .
D gene: .
V gene: TRBV4-1
J gene: TRBJ1-1

CDR3 protein: CASSQMGTSGGQYF
CDR3 DNA: TGTGCCAGCAGCCAAATGGGGACTAGCGGGGGCCAGTACTTC
clone size: .
D gene: TRBD2
V gene: TRBV14
J gene: TRBJ2-5

CDR3 protein: CASSKRPSGGAYNEQFF
CDR3 DNA: TGTGCCAGCAGCAAGCGGCCTAGCGGGGGGGCCTACAATGAGCAGTTCTTC
clone size: .
D gene: TRBD2
V gene: TRBV7-9
J gene: TRBJ2-1

CDR3 protein: CASSPGTDNYGYTF
CDR3 DNA: TGTGCCAGCAGTCCCGGGACAGACAACTATGGCTACACCTTC
clone size: .
D gene: TRBD1
V gene: TRBV6-4
J gene: TRBJ1-2

CDR3 protein: CASTGKVYNEQFF
CDR3 DNA: TGCGCCAGCACGGGGAAGGTCTACAATGAGCAGTTCTTC
clone size: once
D gene: .
V gene: TRBV10-2
J gene: TRBJ2-1

CDR3 protein: CASSQYSPRQGGYTF
CDR3 DNA: TGTGCCAGCAGCCAATACAGTCCCAGGCAGGGTGGCTACACCTTC
clone size: .
D gene: .
V gene: TRBV16
J gene: TRBJ1-2

CDR3 protein: CASSPSTGGQSPGLNEQYF
CDR3 DNA: TGTGCCAGCTCACCATCGACAGGGGGCCAATCACCGGGGTTGAACGAGCAGTACTTC
clone size: once
D gene: TRBD1
V gene: TRBV18
J gene: TRBJ2-7

CDR3 protein: CASSLNDRTSEAFF
CDR3 DNA: TGTGCCAGCAGTCTTAACGACAGGACGTCTGAAGCTTTCTTT
clone size: .
D gene: .
V gene: TRBV2
J gene: TRBJ1-1

CDR3 protein: CAISGRGSEAFF
CDR3 DNA: TGTGCCATCAGTGGCAGGGGGTCCGAAGCTTTCTTT
clone size: .
D gene: TRBD1
V gene: TRBV10-3
J gene: TRBJ1-1

CDR3 protein: CSVARGSGELFF
CDR3 DNA: TGCAGCGTTGCAAGGGGATCCGGGGAGCTGTTTTTT
clone size: once
D gene: .
V gene: TRBV29-1
J gene: TRBJ2-2

CDR3 protein: CAWARIRDRAHRDYGYTF
CDR3 DNA: TGTGCCTGGGCAAGAATCCGGGACAGGGCCCACCGCGACTATGGCTACACCTTC
clone size: .
D gene: TRBD1
V gene: TRBV30
J gene: TRBJ1-2

CDR3 protein: CASSRDRETEAFF
CDR3 DNA: TGTGCCAGCTCCCGCGACAGGGAAACTGAAGCTTTCTTT
clone size: .
D gene: TRBD1
V gene: TRBV18
J gene: TRBJ1-1

CDR3 protein: CASSVFGRAEPYGYTF
CDR3 DNA: TGTGCCAGCAGCGTTTTTGGGCGGGCAGAGCCCTATGGCTACACCTTC
clone size: .
D gene: .
V gene: TRBV9
J gene: TRBJ1-2

CDR3 protein: CASSYSNRVGYTF
CDR3 DNA: TGTGCCAGCAGTTACTCGAACAGGGTTGGCTACACCTTC
clone size: .
D gene: .
V gene: TRBV6-5
J gene: TRBJ1-2

CDR3 protein: CASSVASGNTIYF
CDR3 DNA: TGTGCCAGCAGCGTAGCATCTGGAAACACCATATATTTT
clone size: .
D gene: .
V gene: TRBV9
J gene: TRBJ1-3

CDR3 protein: CAIGASGGTEAFF
CDR3 DNA: TGTGCCATCGGGGCGAGTGGGGGGACTGAAGCTTTCTTT
clone size: .
D gene: .
V gene: TRBV10-3
J gene: TRBJ1-1

CDR3 protein: CASSKTVNRTDTQYF
CDR3 DNA: TGTGCCAGTAGCAAGACAGTAAATCGCACAGATACGCAGTATTTT
clone size: .
D gene: .
V gene: TRBV19
J gene: TRBJ2-3

CDR3 protein: CASSEQGLNEKLFF
CDR3 DNA: TGTGCCAGCAGTGAACAGGGCTTAAATGAAAAACTGTTTTTT
clone size: .
D gene: .
V gene: TRBV6-1
J gene: TRBJ1-4

CDR3 protein: CASSYQTGSSYNEQFF
CDR3 DNA: TGTGCCAGCAGTTACCAAACAGGGAGCTCCTACAATGAGCAGTTCTTC
clone size: .
D gene: .
V gene: TRBV6-5
J gene: TRBJ2-1

CDR3 protein: CASSLDSYEQYF
CDR3 DNA: TGTGCCAGCAGCCTGGACAGCTACGAGCAGTACTTC
clone size: .
D gene: .
V gene: TRBV11-1
J gene: TRBJ2-7

CDR3 protein: CASSLGTAQETQYF
CDR3 DNA: TGTGCCAGCAGCTTAGGGACAGCCCAAGAGACCCAGTACTTC
clone size: .
D gene: TRBD1
V gene: TRBV7-3
J gene: TRBJ2-5

CDR3 protein: CASSSRSFGGYTF
CDR3 DNA: TGTGCCAGCAGCAGCCGCTCGTTCGGTGGCTACACCTTC
clone size: .
D gene: .
V gene: TRBV13
J gene: TRBJ1-2

CDR3 protein: CASRGGGKSTGELFF
CDR3 DNA: TGTGCCAGTAGAGGGGGGGGCAAGAGCACCGGGGAGCTGTTTTTT
clone size: .
D gene: .
V gene: TRBV19
J gene: TRBJ2-2

CDR3 protein: CASSPARGKTYEQYF
CDR3 DNA: TGTGCCAGCAGCCCCGCGAGGGGGAAGACCTACGAGCAGTACTTC
clone size: .
D gene: .
V gene: TRBV7-2
J gene: TRBJ2-7

CDR3 protein: CASSEGPSSYNSPLHF
CDR3 DNA: TGCGCCAGCAGTGAGGGCCCTAGCTCCTATAATTCACCCCTCCACTTT
clone size: .
D gene: .
V gene: TRBV5-1
J gene: TRBJ1-6

CDR3 protein: CASSRIGNGDSYEQYF
CDR3 DNA: TGTGCCAGTAGTCGGATCGGGAATGGGGACTCCTACGAGCAGTACTTC
clone size: .
D gene: .
V gene: TRBV19
J gene: TRBJ2-7

CDR3 protein: CATSRDRGNQPQHF
CDR3 DNA: TGTGCCACCAGCAGAGACAGGGGCAATCAGCCCCAGCATTTT
clone size: .
D gene: .
V gene: TRBV15
J gene: TRBJ1-5

CDR3 protein: CASSRPGQGYEQYF
CDR3 DNA: TGTGCCAGCAGCCGCCCGGGACAGGGGTACGAGCAGTACTTC
clone size: .
D gene: TRBD1
V gene: TRBV7-2
J gene: TRBJ2-7

CDR3 protein: CASSYRGTSTDTQYF
CDR3 DNA: TGTGCCAGCAGCTACCGTGGGACTAGCACAGATACGCAGTATTTT
clone size: .
D gene: .
V gene: TRBV6-5
J gene: TRBJ2-3

CDR3 protein: CASSLAPSGSYEQYF
CDR3 DNA: TGTGCCAGCAGCTTAGCACCTAGCGGGAGTTACGAGCAGTACTTC
clone size: once
D gene: TRBD2
V gene: TRBV7-2
J gene: TRBJ2-7

CDR3 protein: CASSLNPAKPQHF
CDR3 DNA: TGTGCCAGCAGCTTAAACCCTGCGAAGCCCCAGCATTTT
clone size: once
D gene: .
V gene: TRBV13
J gene: TRBJ1-5

CDR3 protein: CASSLGGTGGTGYTF
CDR3 DNA: TGTGCCAGCAGCTTAGGCGGGACAGGGGGCACTGGCTACACCTTC
clone size: .
D gene: TRBD1
V gene: TRBV7-2
J gene: TRBJ1-2

CDR3 protein: CASSELAGFSGNTIYF
CDR3 DNA: TGTGCCAGCAGTGAATTGGCGGGTTTCTCTGGAAACACCATATATTTT
clone size: .
D gene: .
V gene: TRBV6-1
J gene: TRBJ1-3